This TCR beta chain derives from a study of tumor-infiltrating lymphocytes in primary liver carcinoma. Study-wide context: Read depth, roughly 3.5 to 8 million productive TCRbeta reads, did not differ significantly between tissues.

As to this clonotype: Here the CDR3 omits its conserved ending phenylalanine or tryptophan, so a read error is the likely source.

Germline DNA was extracted alongside blood RNA, which was obtained from unsorted whole blood. The CDR3 consists of 12 residues. In germline, CDR1 is SQVTM, CDR2 ANQGSEA. V was shortened by 4 bases and J by 9 bases, with 15 bases between the two germline ends. Constant-region priming of about 0.5 ug total RNA yielded TCR beta cDNA. Modified slightly, ARM-PCR produced TCR beta libraries over three nested multiplex PCR rounds. In the first two PCR rounds, TRBV1-TRBV30 forward primers were paired with a C-beta reverse primer, and each round lasted about 9 cycles. TCRdb redid the calling of the multiplex PCR reads with MiXCR, one entry per CDR3 protein. The sample has 250,000 to 350,000 distinct CDR3 sequences, more than 55% seen once.

This TCR derives from a woman aged 25 to 39 with primary liver carcinoma and hepatitis B virus infection. The sequenced material came from peripheral blood. This chain links TRBV29-1 with TRBJ1-1; D gene ambiguous. Here the CDR3 reads CSVVSGGTKAFL. The CDR3 DNA is TGCAGCGTTGTATCAGGAGGAACTAAAGCTTTCCTT.